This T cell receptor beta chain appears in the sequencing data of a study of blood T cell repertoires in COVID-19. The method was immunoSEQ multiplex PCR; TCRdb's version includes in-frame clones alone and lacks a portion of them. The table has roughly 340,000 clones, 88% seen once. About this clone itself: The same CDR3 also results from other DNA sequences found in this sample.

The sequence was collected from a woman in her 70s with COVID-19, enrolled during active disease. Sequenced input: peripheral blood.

CDR3 in DNA: TGCAGTGCTGCACAGGGGTATGGCTACACCTTC. Encoded protein: CSAAQGYGYTF. V is TRBV20-1 and J is TRBJ1-2; 7 nucleotides line up with TRBD1. The CDR3 loop spans 11 amino acids. Germline-derived CDR1 and CDR2 are DFQATT and SNEGSKA (reference sequence). The J segment lost 5 bases and the V segment lost 5 bases, leaving 2 bases of the junction unmatched.